The TCR beta chain under discussion was sequenced for a study of shared clonotypes between healthy human individuals (dated by TCRdb to the early 2020s). Background for the entire study: A couple of women and a few men aged 18 to 49 years were included in the cohort. Each donor's leukapheresis produced roughly between roughly 0.85 and 10 billion PBMCs. To increase sequencing depth and limit assay-specific biases, different laboratories used diverse techniques to prepare libraries and sequence TCR repertoires. The study deeply sequenced blood TCR repertoires of about 5 healthy adults to estimate repertoire size and the extent of clonotype sharing between individuals. Here is what the overall study found, with its caveats: Based on pairwise subsampling, the degree of clonotype sharing among donors was expected to be affected by sequencing depth. Sampling was restricted to blood, and TCR repertoires in tissue are likely to differ from TCR repertoires in blood. The genetic and exposure-history diversity represented was limited by the small number of donors.

Using the deep immunoSEQ assay, multiplex PCR amplified TCR CDR3 regions from genomic DNA. Extracted genomic DNA from each cell subset was spread evenly across all wells of several immunoSEQ 96-well plates, with each plate serving as a replicate. For unsorted PBMC, about 270 ng of genomic DNA, equivalent to around 33,000 T cell genomes, went into each replicate PCR. Genomic DNA from unsorted PBMC was sequenced over ten immunoSEQ deep assay plates. The purified libraries were quantified using a Qubit 3.0 fluorometer, sized with a Bioanalyzer 2100, and then quantified again using the KAPA Library Quantification kit. Each immunoSEQ 96-well plate was sequenced on its own single-read 150-cycle Illumina NextSeq 550 flow cell. The study's own analysis went as follows. Because the immunoSEQ output held only junctional sequences and lacked quality scores, the filtering could not match the filtering applied to full-length reads. To assign V/J genes and CDR3, sequences were annotated against IMGT germline references using PyIR, a Python wrapper for IgBLAST v1.9. Reads were removed for weak V/J assignments (E-value above 1e-6), missing CDR3, stop codons, out-of-frame junctions, or ambiguous translated residues. V3J clonotypes were defined as sequences sharing an identical inferred V gene, J gene, and CDR3 amino acid sequence. Percentage overlap between repertoires was computed as shared unique clonotypes divided by the size of the smaller repertoire. Three approaches were used to assess repertoire richness: RTK rarefaction, the Chao1 estimator, and Recon v2.1 estimates of unobserved clonotypes. The immuneACCESS repertoire file appears here via TCRdb, limited to in-frame rearrangements. These files lack a portion of the clones; in checked studies, under half of the deficit traces to unresolved V genes, and the cause of the others is not known. V and J calls and clone size follow that table, whereas D and trimming were derived from the DNA. The sample table shows approximately 460,000 clones, and 75% to 80% are seen once. 9.5% to 15% of the sample rests with the top ten.

The donors were healthy, HIV-negative adults who had no recently reported acute infections or vaccinations. Every donor was a Caucasian adult living in Nashville, Tennessee, USA. For unsorted samples, tens of millions of PBMCs were counted and genomic DNA was extracted with the QIAamp DNA Blood Mini kit. After blood collection by leukapheresis, PBMCs were isolated using Ficoll-Histopaque density gradient centrifugation and then cryopreserved in the vapor phase of liquid nitrogen. This clone was detected only once. Its target antigen remains unknown. This likely reflects a read error, since a far larger clone is one base away. Sequences ENHRY (CDR1) and SYGVKD (CDR2) are obtained from the germline V gene. CDR3 length: 18 amino acids, cysteine to phenylalanine. Only CDR3 DNA remains: 54 bases, in frame from the first base.

The origin of this receptor is a woman aged 40-49 years in good health. Some clones in this sample may be carry-over from other donors' samples. The receptor chain draws on TRBV10-3 and TRBJ2-2, and TRBD2 matches 12 of the central bases. Source material: PBMCs. The CDR3 amino acid sequence is: CAVSGRMTSGRTTGELFF. The nucleotide sequence reads as follows: TGTGCCGTCAGTGGCAGAATGACTAGCGGGAGAACCACCGGGGAGCTGTTTTTT.